Listed below are T cell receptor beta chains from one sample, sequenced in a study of T cell responses to AZD1222 COVID-19 vaccine. TCRdb's table, derived via immunoSEQ multiplex PCR, lists solely in-frame clones and lacks some. The sample lists 120,000 to 150,000 clones, 89% occurring once. This sample comprised peripheral blood, obtained on day 0 of AZD1222 vaccination. Receptors were obtained from an adult in good health. The CDR3 runs from the conserved cysteine through the conserved F or W. The D gene is left open where the match is weak. Size tells how often a clone was seen (once, few, many) or the class of an expanded clone, and some rows leave it out.

>TRBJ2-6|-|TRBV5-1|-
TGCGCCAGCAGTCCCTCTGGGGCCAACGTCCTGACTTTC
CASSPSGANVLTF
>TRBJ1-5|-|TRBV9|-
TGTGCCAGCAGCGCTGATCCTAGCAATCAGCCCCAGCATTTT
CASSADPSNQPQHF
>TRBJ2-3|TRBD2|TRBV9|-
TGTGCCAGCAGCGTTAGCGGGGGGGCCGGAGATACGCAGTATTTT
CASSVSGGAGDTQYF
>TRBJ1-3|-|TRBV7-3|-
TGTGCCAGCAGCCCCACAGGGGGAAACACCATATATTTT
CASSPTGGNTIYF
>TRBJ2-1|TRBD2|TRBV28|-
TGTGCCAGCAGTTTAGCGGGAGCCTACGATGAGCAGTTCTTC
CASSLAGAYDEQFF
>TRBJ2-1|TRBD1|TRBV15|-
TGTGCCACCAGCAGAGACCCCGGCGCAGGGGGCTACAATGAGCAGTTCTTC
CATSRDPGAGGYNEQFF
>TRBJ2-5|-|TRBV6-4|-
TGTGCCAGCAGTGAGAGGGGCCGGGAGACCCAGTACTTC
CASSERGRETQYF
>TRBJ1-1|-|TRBV19|once
TGTGCCAGTAGTATAAGAGGGGGCACTGAAGCTTTCTTT
CASSIRGGTEAFF
>TRBJ1-5|-|TRBV4-3|-
TGCGCCAGCAGCCGGATTAGAGTTGAGAGCAATCAGCCCCAGCATTTT
CASSRIRVESNQPQHF
>TRBJ2-3|TRBD2|TRBV9|-
TGTGCCAGCAGCGTCGGAGCGGGGGGAAGCACAGATACGCAGTATTTT
CASSVGAGGSTDTQYF
>TRBJ1-5|TRBD1|TRBV18|-
TGTGCCAGCTCACCACCGAACAGGGGGCATAGCAATCAGCCCCAGCATTTT
CASSPPNRGHSNQPQHF
>TRBJ1-4|-|TRBV7-2|-
TGTGCCAGCAGCCAAGGGGGAGGGGGTGAAAAACTGTTTTTT
CASSQGGGGEKLFF
>TRBJ2-3|TRBD2|TRBV19|once
TGTGCCAGTAGCAGGGCACTAGCGGGGGGCACAGATACGCAGTATTTT
CASSRALAGGTDTQYF
>TRBJ2-3|-|TRBV10-3|-
TGTGCCATCGGAGGACAGATCGCTAGCACAGATACGCAGTATTTT
CAIGGQIASTDTQYF
>TRBJ2-2|-|TRBV7-3|-
TGTGCCAGCAGCTTAACTGGCGGAAAGAACACCGGGGAGCTGTTTTTT
CASSLTGGKNTGELFF
>TRBJ1-2|-|TRBV6-5|once
TGTGCCACCAGAGGAATCGGGGAGGGCCATGGCTACACCTTC
CATRGIGEGHGYTF
>TRBJ2-3|TRBD2|TRBV7-2|-
TGTGCCAGCAGCTCCCCGCCGTACAGCGGGAGGGGGGGGAATACGCAGTATTTT
CASSSPPYSGRGGNTQYF
>TRBJ1-5|-|TRBV6-5|-
TGTGCCACCGAGGGAAGCAATCAGCCCCAGCATTTT
CATEGSNQPQHF
>TRBJ1-2|-|TRBV23-1|-
TGCGCCAGCAGTCAATCCCCAGAGACTAACTATGGCTACACCTTC
CASSQSPETNYGYTF
>TRBJ1-6|-|TRBV9|-
TGTGCCAGCAGCGTAGAGGGGTATCCCCTCCACTTT
CASSVEGYPLHF
>TRBJ2-5|TRBD2|TRBV7-9|-
TGTGCCAGCAGCATAGGGGGACTAGCTGGGGAGACCCAGTACTTC
CASSIGGLAGETQYF
>TRBJ1-3|-|TRBV6-2/TRBV6-3|-
TGTGCCAGCAGTTCCAACGGACAGTTCGTAAACACCATATATTTT
CASSSNGQFVNTIYF
>TRBJ1-2|-|TRBV21-1|-
TGTGCCAGCAGCAAACATGACAGAATCACTAACTATGGCTACACCTTC
CASSKHDRITNYGYTF
>TRBJ2-5|TRBD2|TRBV10-2|-
TGCGCCAGCAGTAACCCAAGGCGGGGGTACCAAGAGACCCAGTACTTC
CASSNPRRGYQETQYF
>TRBJ1-2|-|TRBV5-6|-
TGTGCCAGCAGCTTAGGTCAGGGAGGCTATGGCTACACCTTC
CASSLGQGGYGYTF
>TRBJ2-3|-|TRBV4-2|-
TGTGCCAGCAGCCAAGATCGGACTTCTAGCACAGATACGCAGTATTTT
CASSQDRTSSTDTQYF
>TRBJ2-5|TRBD1|TRBV2|few
TGTGCCAGGAAAAAGACAGGGGGCCAAGAGACCCAGTACTTC
CARKKTGGQETQYF
>TRBJ2-7|TRBD1|TRBV5-1|-
TGCGCCAGCAGCTACAGGGGAGTCCCCTACGAGCAGTACTTC
CASSYRGVPYEQYF
>TRBJ2-4|TRBD1|TRBV27|-
TGTGCCAGCAGTCCCGCAGGGGGCGCATGGAACATTCAGTACTTC
CASSPAGGAWNIQYF
>TRBJ1-6|TRBD1|TRBV7-2|-
TGTGCCAGCAGCCCCCTGACAGGGAAAGGGTCACCCCTCCACTTT
CASSPLTGKGSPLHF
>TRBJ2-5|-|TRBV7-9|once
TGTGCCAGCAGCGTCCTAGAGCTAGAGACCCAGTACTTC
CASSVLELETQYF
>TRBJ2-1|TRBD1|TRBV2|-
TGTGCCAGCACCAGGGACAGGGGTGCGGGGAATGAGCAGTTCTTC
CASTRDRGAGNEQFF
>TRBJ2-3|TRBD2|TRBV4-3|-
TGCGCCAGCAGCCAAGATTACGGACTAGCGGGGGCAGATACGCAGTATTTT
CASSQDYGLAGADTQYF
>TRBJ2-7|-|TRBV6-5|-
TGTGCCAGCGGGGAGGTGGGGAGGTCTTTCGGCGAGCAGTACTTC
CASGEVGRSFGEQYF
>TRBJ1-6|-|TRBV20-1|-
TGCAGTGACAGGGAACTCCACTTT
CSDRELHF
>TRBJ1-2|-|TRBV6-6|-
TGTGCCAGCAGTCGTAGTCTGATACGACCGACCTATGGCTACACCTTC
CASSRSLIRPTYGYTF
>TRBJ1-5|-|TRBV28|-
TGTGCCAGCAGTTCCCGTCCCGGGCCCGCAACTAATCAGCCCCAGCATTTT
CASSSRPGPATNQPQHF
>TRBJ2-7|-|TRBV7-2|-
TGTGCCAGCAGCTTCGCGGGGGCTGAATACGAGCAGTACTTC
CASSFAGAEYEQYF
>TRBJ2-1|TRBD2|TRBV10-2|-
TGCGCCAGCAGCCCCAGCGGGGGGGTTAGGCATGAGCAGTTCTTC
CASSPSGGVRHEQFF
>TRBJ2-3|-|TRBV18|-
TGTGCCAGCTCACCGGGCGGGGACAGCACAGATACGCAGTATTTT
CASSPGGDSTDTQYF
>TRBJ2-1|-|TRBV4-3|-
TGCGCCAGCAGCCAAGATTCAGGACAGTCCTACAATGAGCAGTTCTTC
CASSQDSGQSYNEQFF
>TRBJ1-1|-|TRBV29-1|-
TGCAGCGTTGAGAACCAGGTTGAAGCTTTCTTT
CSVENQVEAFF
>TRBJ1-1|-|TRBV15|-
TGTGCCACCAGCAGATTTCCTCACCCAGACAGCTCGGACACTGAAGCTTTCTTT
CATSRFPHPDSSDTEAFF
>TRBJ1-2|-|TRBV6-2/TRBV6-3|once
TGTGCCAGCAGTTACTCGAGCGGGGGCGAGGTCTATGGCTACACCTTC
CASSYSSGGEVYGYTF
>TRBJ2-1|TRBD1|TRBV6-5|-
TGTGCCAGCAGTTACTCCGGACAGGGGACCTACAATGAGCAGTTCTTC
CASSYSGQGTYNEQFF
>TRBJ2-1|-|TRBV19|-
TGTGCCAGTAGCCGGGGCTCCTACAATGAGCAGTTCTTC
CASSRGSYNEQFF
>TRBJ2-3|TRBD2|TRBV4-3|-
TGCGCCAGCAGCCAAGAGCCCCAGCGGGGGTTATCAGATACGCAGTATTTT
CASSQEPQRGLSDTQYF
>TRBJ1-1|TRBD1|TRBV7-9|-
TGTGCCAGCAGTTTAACATCCGGACAGGGCACTGAAGCTTTCTTT
CASSLTSGQGTEAFF
>TRBJ2-4|-|TRBV28|-
TGTGCCAGCAGTTCAACAGAAGTAGCCAAAAACATTCAGTACTTC
CASSSTEVAKNIQYF
>TRBJ2-7|-|TRBV28|-
TGTGCCAGCAGTTTAAGTACGGGAGTCAGGCCCTACGAGCAGTACTTC
CASSLSTGVRPYEQYF
>TRBJ1-1|-|TRBV7-3|-
TGTGCCAGCAGCTTATACTCGAACACTGAAGCTTTCTTT
CASSLYSNTEAFF
>TRBJ1-2|-|TRBV29-1|-
TGCAGCGTTGAAGACAGGGGAAACTATGGCTACACCTTC
CSVEDRGNYGYTF
>TRBJ2-7|-|TRBV15|-
TGTGCCACCAGCAGAGACTTAGCGGCGAACTCCTACGAGCAGTACTTC
CATSRDLAANSYEQYF
>TRBJ1-2|-|TRBV18|-
TGTGCCAGCTCACGACCAGGCAACTATGGCTACACCTTC
CASSRPGNYGYTF
>TRBJ1-6|-|TRBV4-3|-
TGCGCCAGCAGCCAAGATGAGTACGGGGGCGCCTGGAATTCACCCCTCCACTTT
CASSQDEYGGAWNSPLHF
>TRBJ1-1|-|TRBV29-1|-
TGCAGCGTTGGGGTCACTGAAGCTTTCTTT
CSVGVTEAFF
>TRBJ1-2|TRBD1|TRBV3-1/TRBV3-2|-
TGTGCCAGCAGCCCCCATCGGACAGGGGGCTATGGCTACACCTTC
CASSPHRTGGYGYTF
>TRBJ2-2|-|TRBV11-2|-
TGTGCCAGCAGCCTTTCAGGGTCCGGGGAGCTGTTTTTT
CASSLSGSGELFF
>TRBJ2-1|TRBD2|TRBV27|-
TGTGCCAGCAGTTTATGGGTGGGAGGGCCTAAAAATGAGCAGTTCTTC
CASSLWVGGPKNEQFF
>TRBJ2-2|TRBD1|TRBV5-8|-
TGTGCCAGCAGCCTGTACAGGGGCGGCACCGGGGAGCTGTTTTTT
CASSLYRGGTGELFF